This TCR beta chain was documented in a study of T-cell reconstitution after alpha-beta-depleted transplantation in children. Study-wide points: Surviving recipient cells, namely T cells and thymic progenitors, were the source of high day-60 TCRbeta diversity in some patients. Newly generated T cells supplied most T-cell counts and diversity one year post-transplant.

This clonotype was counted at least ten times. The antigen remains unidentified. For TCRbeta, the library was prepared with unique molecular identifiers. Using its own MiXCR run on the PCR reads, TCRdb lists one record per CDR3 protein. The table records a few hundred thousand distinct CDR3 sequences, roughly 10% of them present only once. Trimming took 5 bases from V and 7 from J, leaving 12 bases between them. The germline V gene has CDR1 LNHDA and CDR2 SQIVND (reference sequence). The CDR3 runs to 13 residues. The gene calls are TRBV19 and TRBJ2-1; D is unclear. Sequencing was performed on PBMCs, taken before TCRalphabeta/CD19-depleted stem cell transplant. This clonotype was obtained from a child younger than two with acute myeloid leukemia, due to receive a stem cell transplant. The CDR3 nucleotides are TGTGCCAGTAGTCCTACAGTAGGGAATGAGCAGTTCTTC. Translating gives CASSPTVGNEQFF. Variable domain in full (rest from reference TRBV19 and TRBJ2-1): DGGITQSPKYLFRKEGQNVTLSCEQNLNHDAMYWYRQDPGQGLRLIYYSQIVNDFQKGDIAEGYSVSREKKESFPLTVTSAQKNPTAFYLCASSPTVGNEQFFGPGTRLTVL.